Listed here is a single TCR beta chain. TCR alpha and TCR beta cDNA libraries carrying sample barcodes and UMIs came from 5'RACE with constant-segment primers. TCRdb itself ran the 5' RACE reads through MiXCR, one entry per CDR3 protein. The data hold some 150,000 distinct CDR3 sequences, with 15% to 20% observed a single time. This sample is part of a study of T-cell memory formation after mild COVID-19. The germline gives CDR1 LGHDT, CDR2 YNNKEL (reference sequence). Trimming stripped 1 base from V and 1 base from J, with 4 bases between. The CDR3 length is 13 residues. The sample comprised PBMCs or a T cell subset sorted from them (not recorded which). The TCR comes from an adult woman who had mild COVID-19 (a few samples of this study predate the infection). Cell type and time point are not known. The V call is TRBV3-1, the J call TRBJ1-1; no clear D gene. CDR3 in DNA: TGTGCCAGCAGCCAAGGAGGGAACACTGAAGCTTTCTTT. Its protein product is CASSQGGNTEAFF.